These 15 T cell receptor beta chains share one sample of origin, sequenced in a study of cytomegalovirus exposure and HLA in healthy donors. PCR involved 60 Vbeta and 13 Jbeta primers. The table came from immunoSEQ multiplex PCR; TCRdb's copy has only in-frame clones and leaves some out. The sample holds 100,000 to 150,000 clones, under 90% seen once. The sequenced sample consisted of PBMCs. The receptors here all came from a middle-aged woman in good health and CMV-seronegative.

The V and J genes are TRBV19 and TRBJ1-1; weak D call: TRBD1 (5 bases). Trimming pared 9 bases from V and 1 base from J, leaving 9 bases between. Per germline, CDR1 LNHDA and CDR2 SQIVND (reference sequence). This CDR3 spans 12 amino acids. The CDR3 coding sequence is TGTGCCAGCCGGAGGGGGAACACTGAAGCTTTCTTT. Translation: CASRRGNTEAFF.

This clone was counted only a few times. The chain employs TRBV7-9 and TRBJ1-6; no reliable D call. This CDR3 contains 11 residues. CDR1 and CDR2 (germline): SEHNR, FQNEAQ (reference sequence). Trimming left V 4 bases short and J 10 bases short, with 5 bases between. CDR3 sequence reads: CASSSESPLHF. CDR3 nucleotides: TGTGCCAGCAGCTCGGAGTCACCCCTCCACTTT.

The rearrangement links TRBV21-1 to TRBJ1-1; TRBD1 reflects the table's D call only, with no check against the DNA. TRBV21-1 is termed a pseudogene. The CDR3 spans 15 residues. CDR3 protein: CASSKGGRQNTEAFF. CDR3 nucleotide sequence: TGTGCCAGCAGCAAAGGGGGGCGGCAGAACACTGAAGCTTTCTTT.

In its sample, this clone was seen a few times. V gene TRBV14 combines with J gene TRBJ1-1; unclear D gene. The CDR3 loop spans 11 amino acids. Germline CDR1 reads SGHDN; CDR2 reads FVKESK. The V end was cut by 3 bases, the J end by 11 bases, with 10 bases between. The CDR3 sequence: CASSQGGLAFF. CDR3 sequence (DNA): TGTGCCAGCAGCCAGGGAGGTCTGGCTTTCTTT.

This clone occurred a few times. The junction does not match germline at one end; this may be a read error. This chain connects TRBV16 to TRBJ1-2, with a tentative D call TRBD1 (5 bases). The CDR3 covers 13 residues. Per the germline V gene, CDR1 is KGHSY and CDR2 is FQNENV. CDR3 sequence (DNA): TGTGCCAGCAGCCCTGGGACCGCGGAGGGCTACCCCTTC. It codes for CASSPGTAEGYPF.

This clone was counted a single time. The chain couples TRBV19 to TRBJ1-5, with TRBD1 matching 9 bases. Germline trimming cut 6 bases from V and 5 bases from J; bases unmatched to any gene: 11. The CDR3 is 16 amino acids. CDR1 and CDR2 (germline): LNHDA, SQIVND (reference sequence). CDR3 loop: CASRSQGTGRDQPQHF. CDR3 sequence (DNA): TGTGCCAGTAGAAGTCAAGGGACAGGGAGGGATCAGCCCCAGCATTTT.

The rearrangement uses TRBV4-3 and TRBJ2-3; 7 bases are a match to TRBD1. The CDR3 loop spans 17 amino acids. Trimming took 2 bases from V and 0 from J; bases not matched to a gene: 8. Germline V gene lookup returns CDR1 LGHNA and CDR2 YSLEER. The CDR3 loop reads CASSQHPRQGSTDTQYF. DNA for the CDR3: TGCGCCAGCAGCCAACACCCCCGACAGGGTAGCACAGATACGCAGTATTTT.

The chain links TRBV29-1 to TRBJ2-7; 9 bases map to TRBD2. CDR1 and CDR2 from the germline V gene are SQVTM and ANQGSEA. The CDR3 spans 14 residues. J gave up 7 bases and V 4 bases, and 11 bases lay outside the gene matches. The DNA for the CDR3 is TGCAGCGTTGTTGTGGCGGGAGGGCCGGGTGAGCAGTACTTC. This sequence encodes CSVVVAGGPGEQYF.

This clone was detected a few times. V usage is TRBV5-1 and J usage is TRBJ2-7, with TRBD1 identical over 7 bases. Losses at the gene ends were 2 bases for V and 4 bases for J; bases not matched to a gene: 3. CDR1 and CDR2 (germline): SGHRS, YFSETQ. The CDR3 is made up of 13 amino acids. CDR3 in amino acids: CASSFDRVYEQYF. The CDR3 DNA is TGCGCCAGCAGCTTTGACAGGGTTTACGAGCAGTACTTC.

The chain recombines TRBV7-3 with TRBJ2-1; D is ambiguous. The germline V gene encodes CDR1 SGHTA and CDR2 FQGTGA. CDR3 length: 13 residues. V was trimmed by 5 bases and J by 6 bases, leaving 11 bases between them. The CDR3 nucleotides are TGTGCCAGCAGCCCTGAGATTGGCAATGAGCAGTTCTTC. Translation: CASSPEIGNEQFF.

This chain connects TRBV14 to TRBJ2-7; D gene uncertain. The CDR3 has 13 amino acids. V lost 2 bases and J lost 2, with 7 bases in between. Germline CDR1 reads SGHDN; CDR2 reads FVKESK. The CDR3 here is CASSQRVTYEQYF. The DNA of the CDR3 is TGTGCCAGCAGCCAACGGGTGACCTACGAGCAGTACTTC.

This rearrangement joins TRBV28 to TRBJ2-7; 10 positions match TRBD1. This CDR3 has 13 residues. V lost 7 bases, J lost 3 bases, and 3 bases stayed unmatched. Germline V CDR1 and CDR2: MDHEN, SYDVKM. The CDR3 sequence is CASTGQGFYEQYF. The CDR3 region has the DNA TGTGCCAGCACGGGACAGGGGTTCTACGAGCAGTACTTC. Looking up the rest from reference TRBV28 and TRBJ2-7 gives the full variable domain: DVKVTQSSRYLVKRTGEKVFLECVQDMDHENMFWYRQDPGLGLRLIYFSYDVKMKEKGDIPEGYSVSREKKERFSLILESASTNQTSMYLCASTGQGFYEQYFGPGTRLTVT.

The chain combines TRBV5-4 with TRBJ2-3; the match to TRBD2 covers 8 bases. The germline CDR1 and CDR2 sequences are SGHNT and YYREEE (reference sequence). V gave up 0 bases and J gave up 4 bases; unmatched junction bases: 7. CDR3 length: 16 residues. The CDR3 DNA sequence: TGTGCCAGCAGCTTGGATGCGGGGGGTTGGGCAGATACGCAGTATTTT. Its translation is CASSLDAGGWADTQYF. Drawing the rest from reference TRBV5-4 and TRBJ2-3, the complete variable domain is ETGVTQSPTHLIKTRGQQVTLRCSSQSGHNTVSWYQQALGQGPQFIFQYYREEENGRGNFPPRFSGLQFPNYSSELNVNALELDDSALYLCASSLDAGGWADTQYFGPGTRLTVL.

This chain uses TRBV27 with TRBJ1-6; a weak D match, TRBD1 (5 bases). Trimming stripped 3 bases from V and 7 bases from J, with 16 bases between. CDR1 MNHEY and CDR2 SMNVEV come from the germline V gene (reference sequence). The CDR3 loop spans 16 amino acids. The DNA of the CDR3 is TGTGCCAGCAGTTTTTCGCGGGGACGGGCAAATTCACCCCTCCACTTT. Its protein product is CASSFSRGRANSPLHF.

This clone came up a few times. The genes are TRBV10-2 and TRBJ2-7; TRBD2 aligns across 10 bases. The CDR3 totals 12 residues. The germline gives CDR1 WSHSY, CDR2 SAAADI. V lost 8 bases and J lost 5; bases outside the gene matches: 3. The CDR3 sequence is CASGTSVDEQYF. CDR3 bases: TGCGCCAGCGGGACTAGCGTGGACGAGCAGTACTTC.